The present entry profiles one T cell receptor beta chain with its context. The antigen remains unidentified. The CDR3 contains 13 residues. Per germline, CDR1 GTSNPN and CDR2 SVGIG (reference sequence). V was pared by 5 bases and J by 3 bases, with 13 bases between. Stated time point: patch test 3, about 24 weeks after DPC sensitization. This sample's treatment: therapeutic diphenylcyclopropenone sensitization with weekly scalp DPC. Blood, whole and unfractionated, served as the source for total RNA extraction. The data originate from a study of human T cells and chemical hapten exposure. General study findings and limits: With DPC sensitization, TCRs exceeding 1 in 1000 frequency showed no change.

The library labeled individual cDNA molecules by adding unique molecular identifiers to them. TCRdb re-derived calls from the RACE reads in MiXCR, one entry per CDR3 protein. The data contain some 38,000 distinct CDR3 sequences, 9.5% of them singletons. The chain is built from TRBV30 and TRBJ1-1; possible D gene TRBD1, 5 bases. The starting material was whole blood, obtained in connection with sensitization to the hapten diphenylcyclopropenone (DPC). The sequence was obtained from a man in his fifties or sixties with alopecia areata. Some clones in this sample may be carry-over from other donors' samples. The DNA of the CDR3 is TGTGCCTGGTTACAGGCCTCGGACACTGAAGCTTTCTTT. Translating it yields CAWLQASDTEAFF.